This record looks at one TCR beta chain sequence and its context. Its antigen is unknown. This sample stems from a study of cytotoxic CD8 clonotypes in ibrutinib-treated CLL. Across the whole study: Per sample, productive templates averaged 255,043 and productive rearrangements averaged around 100,000. Findings and limits, study-wide: Ibrutinib response saw clonality rise, and progression saw it return toward baseline.

This CDR3 region has 14 residues. Germline loops: CDR1 SNHLY, CDR2 FYNNEI. The V and J ends lost 4 bases and 8 bases, in that order; junction bases with no gene match: 7. Profiled with immunoSEQ multiplex PCR; TCRdb holds only in-frame clones, not every one. The profile shows 100,000 to 150,000 clones, 70% to 90% of them singletons. The chain employs TRBV2 and TRBJ1-4; 7 bases are a match to TRBD1. The sequencing used PBMCs, collected after 24 months of ibrutinib treatment. The clonotype was recovered from a human donor with chronic lymphocytic leukemia. CDR3 region: CASSATGVGEKLFF. Here the CDR3 DNA reads TGTGCCAGCAGTGCAACAGGGGTGGGGGAAAAACTGTTTTTT.